The rows below give T cell receptor beta chains drawn from one sample of a study of Graves' ophthalmopathy and Graves' hyperthyroidism. Each CDR3 protein is one row after TCRdb ran MiXCR on the multiplex PCR reads. The sample yields some 390,000 distinct CDR3 sequences, 18% seen once. Source material: peripheral blood. These receptors all come from a woman under 30 with Graves' ophthalmopathy. CDR3s leave out the opening cysteine and the closing phenylalanine or tryptophan.

CDR3 length: 9
J gene: TRBJ1-2
V gene: TRBV28
CDR3 protein: ASTSTYGYT

CDR3 length: 12
J gene: TRBJ2-2
V gene: TRBV27
CDR3 protein: ASSFGTSPGELF

CDR3 length: 10
J gene: TRBJ1-6
V gene: TRBV28
CDR3 protein: ASSSGLGPLH

CDR3 length: 12
J gene: TRBJ2-7
V gene: TRBV7-2
CDR3 protein: ASSRSGSSYEQY

CDR3 length: 11
J gene: TRBJ2-7
V gene: TRBV30
CDR3 protein: AWRGQGRHEQY

CDR3 length: 10
J gene: TRBJ2-7
V gene: TRBV20-1
CDR3 protein: SAWSGTGEQY

CDR3 length: 12
J gene: TRBJ1-1
V gene: TRBV4-1
CDR3 protein: ASGPTGGIAEAF

CDR3 length: 13
J gene: TRBJ2-5
V gene: TRBV12-3/TRBV12-4
CDR3 protein: ASSHDGTGKETQY

CDR3 length: 13
J gene: TRBJ2-5
V gene: TRBV6-2/TRBV6-3
CDR3 protein: ASSYITRGEETQY

CDR3 length: 12
J gene: TRBJ2-5
V gene: TRBV7-2
CDR3 protein: ASSPDRVTETQY

CDR3 length: 13
J gene: TRBJ2-7
V gene: TRBV6-4
CDR3 protein: AGSDSNRDTYEQY

CDR3 length: 11
J gene: TRBJ2-7
V gene: TRBV6-5
CDR3 protein: ASSYSTWVEQY

CDR3 length: 10
J gene: TRBJ1-1
V gene: TRBV19
CDR3 protein: ASLGPYTEAF

CDR3 length: 12
J gene: TRBJ1-1
V gene: TRBV7-3
CDR3 protein: ASSLSGLNTEAF

CDR3 length: 18
J gene: TRBJ2-2
V gene: TRBV6-2/TRBV6-3
CDR3 protein: ASSYSILAGGSQHTGELF

CDR3 length: 12
J gene: TRBJ2-2
V gene: TRBV15
CDR3 protein: ATSSSENTGELF

CDR3 length: 13
J gene: TRBJ2-5
V gene: TRBV7-9
CDR3 protein: ASSPASRFQETQY

CDR3 length: 12
J gene: TRBJ2-7
V gene: TRBV6-1
CDR3 protein: ASSEARDIDEQY

CDR3 length: 14
J gene: TRBJ2-6
V gene: TRBV19
CDR3 protein: ASTRTPGSGANVLT

CDR3 length: 11
J gene: TRBJ2-5
V gene: TRBV29-1
CDR3 protein: SVEEREWETQY

CDR3 length: 11
J gene: TRBJ1-1
V gene: TRBV7-8
CDR3 protein: ASSLALWVAAF

CDR3 length: 10
J gene: TRBJ1-1
V gene: TRBV6-5
CDR3 protein: ASSNHAYEAF

CDR3 length: 12
J gene: TRBJ2-7
V gene: TRBV12-3/TRBV12-4
CDR3 protein: ASSNLGGWGEQY

CDR3 length: 9
J gene: TRBJ2-2
V gene: TRBV28
CDR3 protein: ASHRGGELF

CDR3 length: 11
J gene: TRBJ2-7
V gene: TRBV30
CDR3 protein: AWTDRGPSEQY

CDR3 length: 13
J gene: TRBJ1-1
V gene: TRBV12-3/TRBV12-4
CDR3 protein: ASRQGQGSRTEAF

CDR3 length: 11
J gene: TRBJ1-1
V gene: TRBV7-8
CDR3 protein: ASKVYLSAEAF

CDR3 length: 12
J gene: TRBJ2-7
V gene: TRBV6-2/TRBV6-3
CDR3 protein: ASSDSGLGSEQY

CDR3 length: 20
J gene: TRBJ2-2
V gene: TRBV30
CDR3 protein: AWKGGTPEAFTLPRGTGELF

CDR3 length: 11
J gene: TRBJ1-5
V gene: TRBV11-2
CDR3 protein: ASSLASGQPQH

CDR3 length: 12
J gene: TRBJ1-2
V gene: TRBV6-2/TRBV6-3
CDR3 protein: ASSYSPGDDGYT

CDR3 length: 12
J gene: TRBJ2-2
V gene: TRBV6-2/TRBV6-3
CDR3 protein: ASSYLETTGELF

CDR3 length: 18
J gene: TRBJ1-1
V gene: TRBV7-9
CDR3 protein: ASIPSRASSFRDGNTEAF